The clone carrying this T cell receptor beta chain was found once. The source of the sample is a study of OX40 agonist ivuxolimab in advanced cancers. Study at large: Prior anti-PD-1, anti-PD-L1 or anti-CTLA-4 therapy was allowed; more than 30% had some.

Method: immunoSEQ multiplex PCR; TCRdb's copy keeps in-frame clones and lacks some. The sample consists of more than 80,000 clones, roughly nine tenths of them appearing once. The CDR3 is made up of 16 amino acids. Per the germline V gene, CDR1 is SGDLS and CDR2 is YYNGEE. The V segment lost 2 bases and the J segment 5 bases; nucleotides outside the gene matches: 10. The chain carries TRBV9 and TRBJ2-7; 10 nucleotides line up with TRBD2. Sequenced here: CD4+ or CD8+ T cells sorted from blood, sampled in a trial of the OX40 agonist ivuxolimab. The clonotype was recovered from an adult with an advanced solid tumor such as melanoma, head and neck, liver or kidney cancer. This CDR3 reads CASSVTLAGGSHEQYF. The CDR3 DNA follows: TGTGCCAGCAGCGTCACATTAGCGGGAGGTTCCCACGAGCAGTACTTC. The variable domain in full, completed from reference TRBV9 and TRBJ2-7, reads DSGVTQTPKHLITATGQRVTLRCSPRSGDLSVYWYQQSLDQGLQFLIQYYNGEERAKGNILERFSAQQFPDLHSELNLSSLELGDSALYFCASSVTLAGGSHEQYFGPGTRLTVT.